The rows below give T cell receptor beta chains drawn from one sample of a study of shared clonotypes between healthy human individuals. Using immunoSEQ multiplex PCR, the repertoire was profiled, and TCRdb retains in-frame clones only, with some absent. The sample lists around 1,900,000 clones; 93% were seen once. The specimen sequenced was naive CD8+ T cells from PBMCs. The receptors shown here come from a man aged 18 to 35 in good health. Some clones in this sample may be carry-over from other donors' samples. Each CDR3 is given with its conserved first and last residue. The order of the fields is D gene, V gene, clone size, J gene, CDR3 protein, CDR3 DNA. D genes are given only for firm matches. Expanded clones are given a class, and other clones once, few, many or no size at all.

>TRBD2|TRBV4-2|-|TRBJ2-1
CASSQEPAGLAGDAGEQFF
TGTGCCAGCAGCCAAGAACCCGCAGGGCTAGCGGGAGACGCGGGTGAGCAGTTCTTC
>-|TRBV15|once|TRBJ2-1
CATSQPGLKGPGQFF
TGTGCCACCAGCCAACCGGGCCTTAAGGGTCCGGGGCAGTTCTTC
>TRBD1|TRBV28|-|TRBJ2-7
CASKDHRGFGYEQYF
TGTGCCAGCAAAGACCACAGGGGCTTCGGGTACGAGCAGTACTTC
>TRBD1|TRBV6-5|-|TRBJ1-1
CASREGQDDTEAFF
TGTGCCAGCAGGGAAGGACAGGATGACACTGAAGCTTTCTTT
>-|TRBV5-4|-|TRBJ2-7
CASRSFDRYEQYF
TGTGCCAGCAGGTCCTTCGATAGATACGAGCAGTACTTC
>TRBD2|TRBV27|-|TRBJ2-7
CATRGGYEQYF
TGTGCCACCCGGGGGGGGTACGAGCAGTACTTC
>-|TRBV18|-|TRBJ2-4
CASSPSGQMNIQYF
TGTGCCAGCTCACCAAGCGGACAGATGAACATTCAGTACTTC
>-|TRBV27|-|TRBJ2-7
CASSLGEGYEQYF
TGTGCCAGCAGTCTTGGCGAGGGCTACGAGCAGTACTTC
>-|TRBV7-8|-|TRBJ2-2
CASSYRVGGELFF
TGTGCCAGCAGCTACAGGGTAGGCGGGGAGCTGTTTTTT
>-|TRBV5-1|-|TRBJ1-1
CASSLAGSPYTEAFF
TGCGCCAGCAGCTTGGCCGGGTCCCCTTACACTGAAGCTTTCTTT
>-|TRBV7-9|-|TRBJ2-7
CASSSLVGEQYF
TGTGCCAGCAGCTCCCTCGTAGGCGAGCAGTACTTC
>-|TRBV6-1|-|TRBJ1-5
CASSGWEAAQPQHF
TGTGCCAGCAGTGGCTGGGAGGCGGCTCAGCCCCAGCATTTT
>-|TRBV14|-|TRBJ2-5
CASSQDRFSWNQETQYF
TGTGCCAGCAGCCAAGATAGGTTCTCATGGAACCAAGAGACCCAGTACTTC
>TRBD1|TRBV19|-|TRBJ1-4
CASSITDREKLFF
TGTGCCAGTAGTATCACGGACAGGGAAAAACTGTTTTTT
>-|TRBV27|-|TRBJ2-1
CASTPKDGLNEQFF
TGTGCCAGCACCCCGAAGGACGGTTTGAATGAGCAGTTCTTC
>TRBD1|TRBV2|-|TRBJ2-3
CASSYRGRSSTDTQYF
TGTGCCAGCAGCTACAGGGGCCGCTCAAGCACAGATACGCAGTATTTT
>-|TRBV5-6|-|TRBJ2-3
CASSPPPTLTGLTDTQYF
TGTGCCAGCAGCCCACCCCCGACATTGACAGGCCTCACAGATACGCAGTATTTT
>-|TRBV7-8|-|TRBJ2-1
CASSLARSGPSSYNEQFF
TGTGCCAGCAGCTTAGCGAGGAGCGGGCCTAGCTCCTACAATGAGCAGTTCTTC
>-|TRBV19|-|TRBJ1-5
CASTASADSNQPQHF
TGTGCCAGTACCGCGTCCGCGGATAGCAATCAGCCCCAGCATTTT
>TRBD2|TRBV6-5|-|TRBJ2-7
CASSSSLAGGAYEQYF
TGTGCCAGCAGTTCCTCCCTAGCGGGAGGGGCCTACGAGCAGTACTTC
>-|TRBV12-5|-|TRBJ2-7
CASGLVRGGTYEQYF
TGTGCTAGTGGTTTGGTAAGGGGGGGTACCTACGAGCAGTACTTC
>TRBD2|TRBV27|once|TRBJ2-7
CASSSLTATSGLSYEQYF
TGTGCCAGCAGTTCCCTAACGGCGACTAGCGGGCTCTCCTACGAGCAGTACTTC
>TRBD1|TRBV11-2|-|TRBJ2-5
CASSLGEPTGGWETQYF
TGTGCCAGCAGCTTAGGGGAGCCGACAGGGGGCTGGGAGACCCAGTACTTC
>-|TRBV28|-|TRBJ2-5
CASRSIQETQYF
TGTGCCAGCAGATCGATCCAAGAGACCCAGTACTTC
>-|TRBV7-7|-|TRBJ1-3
CASSHGPGSGNTIYF
TGTGCCAGCAGCCACGGACCCGGGTCTGGAAACACCATATATTTT
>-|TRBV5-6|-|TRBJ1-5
CASSTWAYGPYSNQPQHF
TGTGCCAGCAGCACATGGGCCTATGGGCCTTATAGCAATCAGCCCCAGCATTTT
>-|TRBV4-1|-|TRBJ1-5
CASTPTDSNQPQHF
TGCGCCAGCACCCCGACAGATAGCAATCAGCCCCAGCATTTT
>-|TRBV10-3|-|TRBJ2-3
CAISIAELTDTQYF
TGTGCCATCAGTATAGCGGAGTTGACAGATACGCAGTATTTT
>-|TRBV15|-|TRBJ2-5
CATSRVGGGRETQYF
TGTGCCACCAGCAGAGTGGGGGGCGGTCGAGAGACCCAGTACTTC
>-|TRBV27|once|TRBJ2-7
CASTGGYEQYF
TGTGCCAGCACAGGGGGGTACGAGCAGTACTTC
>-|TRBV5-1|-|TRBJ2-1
CASSMGGLEQFF
TGCGCCAGCAGCATGGGGGGGCTTGAGCAGTTCTTC
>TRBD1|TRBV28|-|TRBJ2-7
CASSGDRGFDEQYF
TGTGCCAGCAGTGGGGACAGGGGATTCGACGAGCAGTACTTC
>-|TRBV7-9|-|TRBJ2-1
CASSPSGSAFNEQFF
TGTGCCAGCAGCCCCAGTGGGTCCGCATTCAATGAGCAGTTCTTC
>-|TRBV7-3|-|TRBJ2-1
CASSPEPPAAGQFF
TGTGCCAGCAGCCCGGAACCCCCCGCCGCAGGGCAGTTCTTC
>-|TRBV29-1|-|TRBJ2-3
CSVDRSSTDTQYF
TGCAGCGTTGACAGGTCTAGCACAGATACGCAGTATTTT
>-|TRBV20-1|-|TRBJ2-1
CSARRDNEQFF
TGCAGTGCCCGCCGCGACAATGAGCAGTTCTTC
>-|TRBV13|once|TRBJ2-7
CASSDRNRAPSSYEQYF
TGTGCCAGCAGCGACAGAAACAGGGCCCCTAGCTCCTACGAGCAGTACTTC
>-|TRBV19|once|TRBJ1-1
CASSISSGVGAEAFF
TGTGCCAGTAGTATTTCATCAGGGGTAGGTGCTGAAGCTTTCTTT
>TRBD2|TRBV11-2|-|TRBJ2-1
CATGTSGYNEQFF
TGTGCCACGGGGACTAGCGGATACAATGAGCAGTTCTTC
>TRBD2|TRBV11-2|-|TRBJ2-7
CASSHQGGDEQYF
TGTGCCAGCAGTCATCAGGGAGGGGACGAGCAGTACTTC
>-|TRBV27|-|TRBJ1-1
CASSLSAGTPVGAFF
TGTGCCAGCAGTTTATCGGCAGGGACCCCCGTTGGAGCTTTCTTT
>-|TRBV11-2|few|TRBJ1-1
CASSLERGNEAFF
TGTGCCAGCAGCTTAGAACGGGGGAATGAAGCTTTCTTT
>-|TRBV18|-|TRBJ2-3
CASSRERGTDTQYF
TGTGCCAGCTCACGGGAGCGGGGCACAGATACGCAGTATTTT
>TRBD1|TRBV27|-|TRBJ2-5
CASSTRQGATETQYF
TGTGCCAGCAGTACAAGACAGGGGGCAACAGAGACCCAGTACTTC